This T cell receptor beta chain was profiled in a study of shared clonotypes between healthy human individuals. The CDR3 runs 20 residues. The V gene lost 4 bases and the J gene lost 7 bases, with 34 bases spanning the gap. CDR1 MNHNS and CDR2 SASEGT come from the germline V gene. This table comes from immunoSEQ multiplex PCR, and its TCRdb copy is limited to in-frame clones, with some not included. The sample contains some 580,000 clones, more than 95% of which appear only once. The chain uses TRBV6-1 and TRBJ1-1; TRBD1 is a possible D gene (5 bases). The sequencing input was naive CD4+ T cells sorted from blood. Subset reported: CD45RA+ positively selected. The clonotype originates from a woman aged 25 to 45 in good health. The CDR3 DNA reads as TGTGCCAGCAGTGGTCGAGCAATTGTCAGGGCCCAAAGACTACTGGGTGAAGCTTTCTTT. Translating gives CASSGRAIVRAQRLLGEAFF.